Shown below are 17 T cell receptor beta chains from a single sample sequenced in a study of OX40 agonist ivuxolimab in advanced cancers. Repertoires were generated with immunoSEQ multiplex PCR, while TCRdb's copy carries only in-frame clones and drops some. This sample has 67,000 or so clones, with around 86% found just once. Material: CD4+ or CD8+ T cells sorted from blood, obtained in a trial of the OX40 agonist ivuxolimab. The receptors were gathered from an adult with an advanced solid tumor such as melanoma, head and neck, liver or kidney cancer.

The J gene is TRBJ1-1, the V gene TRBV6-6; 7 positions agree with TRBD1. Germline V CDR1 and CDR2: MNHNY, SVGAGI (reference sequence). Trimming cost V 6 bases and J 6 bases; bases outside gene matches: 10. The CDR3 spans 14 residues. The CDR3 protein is CASSHLDRAAEAFF. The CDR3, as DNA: TGTGCCAGCAGCCACCTAGACAGGGCCGCTGAAGCTTTCTTT.

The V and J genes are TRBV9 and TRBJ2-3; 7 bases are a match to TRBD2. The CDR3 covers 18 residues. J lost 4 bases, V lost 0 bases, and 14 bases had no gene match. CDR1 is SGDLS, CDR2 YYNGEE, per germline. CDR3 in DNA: TGTGCCAGCAGCGTAGATCCTGGGGGGGAACTGCACCCAGATACGCAGTATTTT. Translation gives CASSVDPGGELHPDTQYF.

This chain's CDR3 is CASSSSPRREQYF. The CDR3 DNA follows: TGTGCCAGCAGTTCTAGCCCTCGACGCGAGCAGTACTTC. The chain joins TRBV6-1 to TRBJ2-7, with D possibly TRBD2 on 5 matching bases. This CDR3 spans 13 amino acids. The V and J ends lost 5 bases and 6 bases respectively, with 14 bases between them. The germline CDR1 and CDR2 sequences are MNHNS and SASEGT.

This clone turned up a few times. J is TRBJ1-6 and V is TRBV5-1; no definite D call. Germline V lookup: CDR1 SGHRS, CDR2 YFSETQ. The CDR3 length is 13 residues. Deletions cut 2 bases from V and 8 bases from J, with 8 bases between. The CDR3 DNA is TGCGCCAGCAGCTTCTCTACGGATTCACCCCTCCACTTT. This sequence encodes CASSFSTDSPLHF. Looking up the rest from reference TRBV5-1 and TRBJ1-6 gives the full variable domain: KAGVTQTPRYLIKTRGQQVTLSCSPISGHRSVSWYQQTPGQGLQFLFEYFSETQRNKGNFPGRFSGRQFSNSRSEMNVSTLELGDSALYLCASSFSTDSPLHFGNGTRLTVT.

The CDR3 sequence: CASSEGRNTEAFF. The CDR3 bases are TGTGCCAGCAGTGAGGGCAGGAACACTGAAGCTTTCTTT. The rearrangement links TRBV2 to TRBJ1-1; D unclear. The CDR3 loop spans 13 amino acids. V was shortened by 3 bases and J by 1 base, with 6 bases between the two germline ends. Germline assignment: CDR1 SNHLY and CDR2 FYNNEI. Based on the CDR3 plus reference TRBV2 and TRBJ1-1, the full variable domain is EPEVTQTPSHQVTQMGQEVILRCVPISNHLYFYWYRQILGQKVEFLVSFYNNEISEKSEIFDDQFSVERPDGSNFTLKIRSTKLEDSAMYFCASSEGRNTEAFFGQGTRLTVV.

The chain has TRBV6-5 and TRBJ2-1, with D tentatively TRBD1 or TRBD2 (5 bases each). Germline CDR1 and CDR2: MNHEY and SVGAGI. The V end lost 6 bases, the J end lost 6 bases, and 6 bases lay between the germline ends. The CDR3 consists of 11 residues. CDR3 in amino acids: CASRRGNEQFF. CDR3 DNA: TGTGCCAGCAGGAGGGGCAATGAGCAGTTCTTC.

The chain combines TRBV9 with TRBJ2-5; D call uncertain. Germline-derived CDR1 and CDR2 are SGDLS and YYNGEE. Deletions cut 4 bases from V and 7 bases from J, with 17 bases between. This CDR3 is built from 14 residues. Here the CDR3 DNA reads TGTGCCAGCAGCCCAACTTTCGCCGAAGGGACCCAGTACTTC. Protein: CASSPTFAEGTQYF.

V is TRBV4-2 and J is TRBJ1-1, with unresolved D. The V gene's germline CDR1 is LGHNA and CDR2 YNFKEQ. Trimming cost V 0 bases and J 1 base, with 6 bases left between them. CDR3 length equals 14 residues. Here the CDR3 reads CASSQEVGNTEAFF. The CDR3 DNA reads TGTGCCAGCAGCCAAGAGGTGGGGAACACTGAAGCTTTCTTT.

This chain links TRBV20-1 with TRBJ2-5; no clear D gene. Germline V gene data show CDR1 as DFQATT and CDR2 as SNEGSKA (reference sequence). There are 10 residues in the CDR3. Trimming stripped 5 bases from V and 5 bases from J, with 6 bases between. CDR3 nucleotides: TGCAGTGCTCCTTGGGAGACCCAGTACTTC. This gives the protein CSAPWETQYF.

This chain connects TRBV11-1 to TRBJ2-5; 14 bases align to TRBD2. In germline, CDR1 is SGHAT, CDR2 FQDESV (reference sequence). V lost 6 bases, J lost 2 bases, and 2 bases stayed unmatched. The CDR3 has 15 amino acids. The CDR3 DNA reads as TGTGCCAGCAGAGGACTAGCGGGGGGACAAGAGACCCAGTACTTC. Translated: CASRGLAGGQETQYF.

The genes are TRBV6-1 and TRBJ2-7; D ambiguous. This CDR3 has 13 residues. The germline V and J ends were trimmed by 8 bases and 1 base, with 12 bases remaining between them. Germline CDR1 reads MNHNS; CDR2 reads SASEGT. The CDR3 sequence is CASSPSSSYEQYF. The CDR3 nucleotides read TGTGCCAGCTCCCCCAGTTCTTCCTACGAGCAGTACTTC.

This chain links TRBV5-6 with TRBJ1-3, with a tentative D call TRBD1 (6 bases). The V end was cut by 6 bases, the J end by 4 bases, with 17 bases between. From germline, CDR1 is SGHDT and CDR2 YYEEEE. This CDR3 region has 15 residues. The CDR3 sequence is CASIWRGRRGNTIYF. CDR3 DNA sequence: TGTGCCAGCATCTGGCGGGGGCGCAGGGGAAACACCATATATTTT.

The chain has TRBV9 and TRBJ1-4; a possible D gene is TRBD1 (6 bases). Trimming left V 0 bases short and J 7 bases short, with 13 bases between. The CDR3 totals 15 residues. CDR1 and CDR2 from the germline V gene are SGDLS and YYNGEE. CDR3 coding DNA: TGTGCCAGCAGCGTAGGGCGGGGGGGCATTGAAAAACTGTTTTTT. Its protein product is CASSVGRGGIEKLFF.

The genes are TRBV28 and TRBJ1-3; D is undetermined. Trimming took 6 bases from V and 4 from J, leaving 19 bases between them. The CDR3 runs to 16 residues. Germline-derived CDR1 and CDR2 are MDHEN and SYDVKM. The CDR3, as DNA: TGTGCCAGCAGGCATGCCCTGGGTTTATCCGGAAACACCATATATTTT. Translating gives CASRHALGLSGNTIYF.

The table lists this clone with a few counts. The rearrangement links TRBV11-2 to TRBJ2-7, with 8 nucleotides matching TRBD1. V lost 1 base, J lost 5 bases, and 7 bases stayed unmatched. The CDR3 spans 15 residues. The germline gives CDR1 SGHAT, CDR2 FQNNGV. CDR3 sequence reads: CASSLAGQGMHEQYF. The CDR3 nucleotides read TGTGCCAGCAGCTTAGCTGGACAGGGTATGCACGAGCAGTACTTC.

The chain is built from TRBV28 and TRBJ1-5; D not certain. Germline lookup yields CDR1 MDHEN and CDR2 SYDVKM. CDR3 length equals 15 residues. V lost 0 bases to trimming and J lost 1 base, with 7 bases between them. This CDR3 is CASSLWGGSNQPQHF. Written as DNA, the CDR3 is TGTGCCAGCAGTTTATGGGGTGGGAGCAATCAGCCCCAGCATTTT.

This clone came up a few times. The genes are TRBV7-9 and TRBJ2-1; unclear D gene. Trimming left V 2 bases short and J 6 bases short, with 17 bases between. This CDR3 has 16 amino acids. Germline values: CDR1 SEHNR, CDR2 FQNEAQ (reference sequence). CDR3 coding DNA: TGTGCCAGCAGCTTATCGTCGGGCCCAATAGGCAATGAGCAGTTCTTC. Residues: CASSLSSGPIGNEQFF.